This passage covers 6 T cell receptor beta chains from one sample sequenced in a study of cytomegalovirus exposure and HLA in healthy donors. With 60 Vbeta and 13 Jbeta primers, the PCR was carried out. TCRdb's table, derived via immunoSEQ multiplex PCR, lists solely in-frame clones and lacks some. The sample comprises 150,000 to 200,000 clones, around 80% of which are singletons, and around 1.9% rests with the top ten. The specimen sequenced was PBMCs. Receptors were obtained from a man between 18 and 29 years old in good health and CMV-seronegative.

This CDR3 reads CASSSRTGSQPQHF. CDR3 nucleotide sequence: TGTGCCAGCAGCTCCAGGACAGGATCCCAGCCCCAGCATTTT. V is TRBV7-2 and J is TRBJ1-5, with 7 bases aligning to TRBD1. From germline, CDR1 is SGHTA and CDR2 FQGNSA. This CDR3 is built from 14 residues. The trim removed 4 bases at V and 7 bases at J, leaving 7 bases unmatched.

The sample holds one count of this clone. The rearrangement links TRBV29-1 to TRBJ2-7, with 9 nucleotides matching TRBD2. V lost 6 bases and J lost 6; bases outside the gene matches: 6. Per germline, CDR1 SQVTM and CDR2 ANQGSEA. This CDR3 contains 12 residues. The CDR3 bases are TGCAGCGTAGGCGGGGGGGCTGGCGAGCAGTACTTC. Translated: CSVGGGAGEQYF.

This sequence joins TRBV11-2 and TRBJ2-5, with 7 nucleotides matching TRBD1. CDR3 length: 16 residues. Germline loops: CDR1 SGHAT, CDR2 FQNNGV. Germline trimming cut 4 bases from V and 2 bases from J; bases unmatched to any gene: 10. CDR3: CASSYQSTQGQETQYF. In DNA form, the CDR3 reads TGTGCCAGCAGCTATCAGTCGACACAGGGGCAAGAGACCCAGTACTTC.

The CDR3 nucleotides read TGTGCCAGCAGCAAACAGGGGAACGAGCAGTACTTC. Amino acids: CASSKQGNEQYF. This sequence joins TRBV7-9 and TRBJ2-7, with 7 bases identical to TRBD1. V shed 5 bases, J shed 5 bases, and the junction held 3 bases outside the gene matches. CDR3 length: 12 amino acids. CDR1 SEHNR and CDR2 FQNEAQ come from the germline V gene (reference sequence).

The chain is built from TRBV21-1 and TRBJ1-5. TRBV21-1 is flagged as a pseudogene. The CDR3 is 18 residues long. CDR3 sequence: CASSKAGPRGKGVQPQHF. The CDR3 DNA reads as TGTGCCAGCAGCAAAGCAGGGCCGCGGGGGAAGGGAGTTCAGCCCCAGCATTTT.

V and J are TRBV5-6 and TRBJ1-5, with 11 positions matching TRBD1. The CDR3 contains 16 residues. Looked up from germline, CDR1 is SGHDT and CDR2 is YYEEEE. V shed 6 bases, J shed 1 base, and the junction held 6 bases outside the gene matches. CDR3 DNA sequence: TGTGCCAGCACACGGACAGGGGGCTTGAGCAATCAGCCCCAGCATTTT. This sequence encodes CASTRTGGLSNQPQHF.